Listed here is a single T cell receptor (beta chain). The antigen is undetermined. Produced via immunoSEQ multiplex PCR; TCRdb's table is partial and in-frame only. The profile shows 100,000 to 120,000 clones, about four fifths of them singletons. Germline-derived CDR1 and CDR2 are SGHTA and FQGNSA. The CDR3 runs 15 residues. Trimming removed 7 bases from V and 5 bases from J; junction bases left unmatched: 11. These data come from a study of T cell responses to AZD1222 COVID-19 vaccine. Study-wide findings and caveats: Sampling that yielded the repertoires occurred only after the peak T cell response.

The rearrangement links TRBV7-2 to TRBJ2-1; 7 bases map to TRBD1. The clonotype originates from an adult in good health. The sample was peripheral blood, taken on day 0 of AZD1222 vaccination. The CDR3 sequence is CASKSRQGVNNEQFF. As DNA, the CDR3 is TGTGCCAGCAAAAGTCGGCAGGGGGTAAACAATGAGCAGTTCTTC.